These T cell receptor beta chains were read from a single sample in a study of cytomegalovirus exposure and HLA in healthy donors. The protocol was immunoSEQ multiplex PCR, while the TCRdb copy is restricted to in-frame clones and leaves out a portion. Of hundreds of thousands of clones listed, about nine tenths are singletons. The sample taken for sequencing was PBMCs. Receptor source: a woman under 30 in good health and CMV-seronegative. Both conserved end residues are part of each CDR3. Fields, in order: J gene, V gene, clone size, D gene, CDR3 protein, CDR3 DNA. A D gene is named only where the DNA matches it firmly. Rows give clone size only sometimes, using once, few, many, or a class for an expanded clone.

j_gene: TRBJ1-2; v_gene: TRBV19; abundance: -; d_gene: TRBD1; CDR3aa: CASSITGTGNGYTF; CDR3nt: TGTGCCAGTAGTATTACCGGGACAGGGAACGGCTACACCTTC
j_gene: TRBJ2-7; v_gene: TRBV4-2; abundance: -; d_gene: TRBD2; CDR3aa: CASSQATSGYEQYF; CDR3nt: TGTGCCAGCAGCCAAGCGACTAGCGGCTACGAGCAGTACTTC
j_gene: TRBJ1-2; v_gene: TRBV18; abundance: -; d_gene: -; CDR3aa: CASSLLDGSNYGYTF; CDR3nt: TGTGCCAGCTCACTCTTAGACGGGTCTAACTATGGCTACACCTTC
j_gene: TRBJ2-3; v_gene: TRBV5-1; abundance: -; d_gene: TRBD2; CDR3aa: CASSRTSGGIDTQYF; CDR3nt: TGCGCCAGCAGCCGGACTAGCGGGGGGATAGATACGCAGTATTTT
j_gene: TRBJ2-7; v_gene: TRBV5-8; abundance: -; d_gene: TRBD2; CDR3aa: CASLLAGGSPYEQYF; CDR3nt: TGTGCCAGCCTACTAGCGGGGGGGTCCCCCTACGAGCAGTACTTC
j_gene: TRBJ2-3; v_gene: TRBV5-1; abundance: -; d_gene: TRBD2; CDR3aa: CASSLVAGADTQYF; CDR3nt: TGCGCCAGCAGCTTGGTCGCGGGGGCAGATACGCAGTATTTT
j_gene: TRBJ1-2; v_gene: TRBV4-2; abundance: -; d_gene: TRBD1; CDR3aa: CASSQDLRTGLNYGYTF; CDR3nt: TGTGCCAGCAGCCAAGACCTCAGGACAGGGCTAAACTATGGCTACACCTTC
j_gene: TRBJ2-7; v_gene: TRBV2; abundance: -; d_gene: -; CDR3aa: CASRSRGHSYEQYF; CDR3nt: TGTGCCAGCAGATCCCGGGGACACTCCTACGAGCAGTACTTC
j_gene: TRBJ1-2; v_gene: TRBV7-2; abundance: -; d_gene: -; CDR3aa: CASSSGLEYTF; CDR3nt: TGTGCCAGCAGCTCCGGACTCGAGTACACCTTC
j_gene: TRBJ2-1; v_gene: TRBV28; abundance: once; d_gene: -; CDR3aa: CASSGAGPGVGEQFF; CDR3nt: TGTGCCAGCAGTGGAGCGGGTCCGGGGGTAGGTGAGCAGTTCTTC
j_gene: TRBJ2-7; v_gene: TRBV7-9; abundance: -; d_gene: TRBD2; CDR3aa: CASSFLAGSSYEQYF; CDR3nt: TGTGCCAGCAGCTTTCTAGCGGGGAGCTCCTACGAGCAGTACTTC
j_gene: TRBJ1-1; v_gene: TRBV28; abundance: -; d_gene: -; CDR3aa: CGTRGAGTEAFF; CDR3nt: TGTGGAACGCGGGGGGCGGGAACTGAAGCTTTCTTT
j_gene: TRBJ2-7; v_gene: TRBV27; abundance: -; d_gene: TRBD1; CDR3aa: CASSLRQGAYEQYF; CDR3nt: TGTGCCAGCAGTTTAAGGCAGGGGGCCTACGAGCAGTACTTC
j_gene: TRBJ2-3; v_gene: TRBV5-4; abundance: -; d_gene: TRBD2; CDR3aa: CASSPGLGVGTQYF; CDR3nt: TGTGCCAGCAGCCCGGGACTAGGAGTAGGTACGCAGTATTTT
j_gene: TRBJ1-2; v_gene: TRBV7-2; abundance: -; d_gene: -; CDR3aa: CASSGWTVLWYGYTF; CDR3nt: TGTGCCAGCAGCGGGTGGACTGTATTGTGGTATGGCTACACCTTC
j_gene: TRBJ2-3; v_gene: TRBV29-1; abundance: -; d_gene: -; CDR3aa: CSVEKQGFGDTQYF; CDR3nt: TGCAGCGTTGAAAAGCAGGGATTTGGAGATACGCAGTATTTT
j_gene: TRBJ1-1; v_gene: TRBV5-4; abundance: -; d_gene: -; CDR3aa: CASSLAGRSSTEAFF; CDR3nt: TGTGCCAGCAGCTTGGCCGGGAGATCGAGCACTGAAGCTTTCTTT
j_gene: TRBJ1-5; v_gene: TRBV28; abundance: once; d_gene: -; CDR3aa: CASSFSGGGNQPQHF; CDR3nt: TGTGCCAGCAGTTTTTCTGGAGGGGGCAATCAGCCCCAGCATTTT
j_gene: TRBJ1-1; v_gene: TRBV13; abundance: once; d_gene: -; CDR3aa: CASSPWGGSGTEAFF; CDR3nt: TGTGCCAGCAGCCCATGGGGGGGGTCCGGCACTGAAGCTTTCTTT
j_gene: TRBJ2-1; v_gene: TRBV2; abundance: -; d_gene: TRBD2; CDR3aa: CASTHFSGKNYNEQFF; CDR3nt: TGTGCCAGCACCCACTTTAGCGGGAAAAACTACAATGAGCAGTTCTTC
j_gene: TRBJ2-1; v_gene: TRBV11-1; abundance: few; d_gene: -; CDR3aa: CASSLEFTYNEQFF; CDR3nt: TGTGCCAGCAGCTTGGAGTTTACCTACAATGAGCAGTTCTTC
j_gene: TRBJ2-1; v_gene: TRBV28; abundance: -; d_gene: TRBD2; CDR3aa: CASSLREGLDRENEQFF; CDR3nt: TGTGCCAGCAGTTTAAGGGAAGGACTAGATAGAGAAAATGAGCAGTTCTTC
j_gene: TRBJ1-1; v_gene: TRBV5-1; abundance: -; d_gene: TRBD1; CDR3aa: CASSPGTGRMNTEAFF; CDR3nt: TGCGCCAGCAGCCCAGGGACAGGGCGCATGAACACTGAAGCTTTCTTT
j_gene: TRBJ2-1; v_gene: TRBV6-5; abundance: once; d_gene: -; CDR3aa: CASSSTVNEQFF; CDR3nt: TGTGCCAGCAGCTCGACAGTCAATGAGCAGTTCTTC
j_gene: TRBJ2-3; v_gene: TRBV29-1; abundance: few; d_gene: TRBD2; CDR3aa: CSVELWEGGGASDTQYF; CDR3nt: TGCAGCGTTGAATTGTGGGAAGGCGGGGGGGCTTCAGATACGCAGTATTTT
j_gene: TRBJ1-2; v_gene: TRBV5-6; abundance: -; d_gene: TRBD1; CDR3aa: CASSLALFLGGEGGYTF; CDR3nt: TGTGCCAGCAGCTTGGCCTTATTTTTAGGGGGCGAGGGTGGCTACACCTTC
j_gene: TRBJ2-1; v_gene: TRBV5-1; abundance: -; d_gene: TRBD1; CDR3aa: CASSLQGAPYNEQFF; CDR3nt: TGCGCCAGCAGCCTACAGGGGGCCCCTTACAATGAGCAGTTCTTC
j_gene: TRBJ2-4; v_gene: TRBV2; abundance: -; d_gene: -; CDR3aa: CASRPGLAKNIQYF; CDR3nt: TGTGCCAGCAGGCCGGGACTAGCCAAAAACATTCAGTACTTC
j_gene: TRBJ1-1; v_gene: TRBV7-2; abundance: -; d_gene: -; CDR3aa: CASSTKAGRWTEAFF; CDR3nt: TGTGCCAGCAGTACTAAGGCGGGACGTTGGACTGAAGCTTTCTTT
j_gene: TRBJ2-5; v_gene: TRBV19; abundance: -; d_gene: -; CDR3aa: CASSYGSGQETQYF; CDR3nt: TGTGCCAGTAGTTATGGTAGCGGCCAAGAGACCCAGTACTTC
j_gene: TRBJ2-1; v_gene: TRBV27; abundance: once; d_gene: TRBD2; CDR3aa: CASSLTPSGRSRNEQFF; CDR3nt: TGTGCCAGCAGCCTAACCCCTAGCGGGAGGAGTCGTAATGAGCAGTTCTTC
j_gene: TRBJ2-1; v_gene: TRBV21-1; abundance: -; d_gene: -; CDR3aa: CAILYSGLDLNEQFF; CDR3nt: TGTGCCATCTTATACTCCGGACTAGATCTCAATGAGCAGTTCTTC
j_gene: TRBJ2-2; v_gene: TRBV27; abundance: -; d_gene: -; CDR3aa: CASSFQRAAGTTGELFF; CDR3nt: TGTGCCAGCAGTTTCCAACGAGCGGCGGGCACCACCGGGGAGCTGTTTTTT
j_gene: TRBJ1-2; v_gene: TRBV28; abundance: -; d_gene: TRBD1; CDR3aa: CASSVGQTTDNTF; CDR3nt: TGTGCCAGCAGTGTGGGACAGACAACTGACAACACCTTC
j_gene: TRBJ2-7; v_gene: TRBV5-4; abundance: once; d_gene: TRBD2; CDR3aa: CASSSSGRVSEQYF; CDR3nt: TGTGCCAGCAGCTCTAGCGGGAGGGTTAGTGAGCAGTACTTC
j_gene: TRBJ2-3; v_gene: TRBV18; abundance: -; d_gene: TRBD2; CDR3aa: CASSPSTSGSTTDTQYF; CDR3nt: TGTGCCAGCTCACCTTCGACTAGCGGGAGTACCACAGATACGCAGTATTTT
j_gene: TRBJ2-7; v_gene: TRBV28; abundance: -; d_gene: TRBD2; CDR3aa: CASSSAGEESSYEQYF; CDR3nt: TGTGCCAGCAGTTCAGCGGGAGAAGAAAGCTCCTACGAGCAGTACTTC
j_gene: TRBJ1-1; v_gene: TRBV6-5; abundance: once; d_gene: -; CDR3aa: CASSYSGRGNTEAFF; CDR3nt: TGTGCCAGCAGTTACTCTGGGCGGGGAAACACTGAAGCTTTCTTT
j_gene: TRBJ1-2; v_gene: TRBV30; abundance: few; d_gene: -; CDR3aa: CAWSVVVGGYTF; CDR3nt: TGTGCCTGGAGTGTAGTGGTCGGTGGCTACACCTTC
j_gene: TRBJ1-2; v_gene: TRBV9; abundance: few; d_gene: TRBD1; CDR3aa: CASRDSSSYTF; CDR3nt: TGTGCCAGCCGGGACAGCTCTAGCTACACCTTC